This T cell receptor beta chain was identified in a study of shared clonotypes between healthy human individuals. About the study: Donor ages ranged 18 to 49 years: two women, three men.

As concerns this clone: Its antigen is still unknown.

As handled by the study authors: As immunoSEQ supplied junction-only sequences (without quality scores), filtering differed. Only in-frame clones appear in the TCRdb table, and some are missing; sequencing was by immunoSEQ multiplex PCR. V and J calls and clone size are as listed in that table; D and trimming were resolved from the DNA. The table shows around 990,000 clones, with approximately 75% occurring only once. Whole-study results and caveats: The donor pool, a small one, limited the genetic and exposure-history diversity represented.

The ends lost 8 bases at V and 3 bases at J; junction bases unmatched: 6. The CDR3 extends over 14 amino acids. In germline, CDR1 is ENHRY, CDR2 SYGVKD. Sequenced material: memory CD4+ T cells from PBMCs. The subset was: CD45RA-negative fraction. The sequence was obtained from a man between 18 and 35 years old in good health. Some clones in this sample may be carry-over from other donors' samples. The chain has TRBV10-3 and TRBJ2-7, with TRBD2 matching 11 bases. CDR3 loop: CAIGTSGGNYEQYF. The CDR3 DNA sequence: TGTGCCATCGGGACTAGCGGAGGAAACTACGAGCAGTACTTC.